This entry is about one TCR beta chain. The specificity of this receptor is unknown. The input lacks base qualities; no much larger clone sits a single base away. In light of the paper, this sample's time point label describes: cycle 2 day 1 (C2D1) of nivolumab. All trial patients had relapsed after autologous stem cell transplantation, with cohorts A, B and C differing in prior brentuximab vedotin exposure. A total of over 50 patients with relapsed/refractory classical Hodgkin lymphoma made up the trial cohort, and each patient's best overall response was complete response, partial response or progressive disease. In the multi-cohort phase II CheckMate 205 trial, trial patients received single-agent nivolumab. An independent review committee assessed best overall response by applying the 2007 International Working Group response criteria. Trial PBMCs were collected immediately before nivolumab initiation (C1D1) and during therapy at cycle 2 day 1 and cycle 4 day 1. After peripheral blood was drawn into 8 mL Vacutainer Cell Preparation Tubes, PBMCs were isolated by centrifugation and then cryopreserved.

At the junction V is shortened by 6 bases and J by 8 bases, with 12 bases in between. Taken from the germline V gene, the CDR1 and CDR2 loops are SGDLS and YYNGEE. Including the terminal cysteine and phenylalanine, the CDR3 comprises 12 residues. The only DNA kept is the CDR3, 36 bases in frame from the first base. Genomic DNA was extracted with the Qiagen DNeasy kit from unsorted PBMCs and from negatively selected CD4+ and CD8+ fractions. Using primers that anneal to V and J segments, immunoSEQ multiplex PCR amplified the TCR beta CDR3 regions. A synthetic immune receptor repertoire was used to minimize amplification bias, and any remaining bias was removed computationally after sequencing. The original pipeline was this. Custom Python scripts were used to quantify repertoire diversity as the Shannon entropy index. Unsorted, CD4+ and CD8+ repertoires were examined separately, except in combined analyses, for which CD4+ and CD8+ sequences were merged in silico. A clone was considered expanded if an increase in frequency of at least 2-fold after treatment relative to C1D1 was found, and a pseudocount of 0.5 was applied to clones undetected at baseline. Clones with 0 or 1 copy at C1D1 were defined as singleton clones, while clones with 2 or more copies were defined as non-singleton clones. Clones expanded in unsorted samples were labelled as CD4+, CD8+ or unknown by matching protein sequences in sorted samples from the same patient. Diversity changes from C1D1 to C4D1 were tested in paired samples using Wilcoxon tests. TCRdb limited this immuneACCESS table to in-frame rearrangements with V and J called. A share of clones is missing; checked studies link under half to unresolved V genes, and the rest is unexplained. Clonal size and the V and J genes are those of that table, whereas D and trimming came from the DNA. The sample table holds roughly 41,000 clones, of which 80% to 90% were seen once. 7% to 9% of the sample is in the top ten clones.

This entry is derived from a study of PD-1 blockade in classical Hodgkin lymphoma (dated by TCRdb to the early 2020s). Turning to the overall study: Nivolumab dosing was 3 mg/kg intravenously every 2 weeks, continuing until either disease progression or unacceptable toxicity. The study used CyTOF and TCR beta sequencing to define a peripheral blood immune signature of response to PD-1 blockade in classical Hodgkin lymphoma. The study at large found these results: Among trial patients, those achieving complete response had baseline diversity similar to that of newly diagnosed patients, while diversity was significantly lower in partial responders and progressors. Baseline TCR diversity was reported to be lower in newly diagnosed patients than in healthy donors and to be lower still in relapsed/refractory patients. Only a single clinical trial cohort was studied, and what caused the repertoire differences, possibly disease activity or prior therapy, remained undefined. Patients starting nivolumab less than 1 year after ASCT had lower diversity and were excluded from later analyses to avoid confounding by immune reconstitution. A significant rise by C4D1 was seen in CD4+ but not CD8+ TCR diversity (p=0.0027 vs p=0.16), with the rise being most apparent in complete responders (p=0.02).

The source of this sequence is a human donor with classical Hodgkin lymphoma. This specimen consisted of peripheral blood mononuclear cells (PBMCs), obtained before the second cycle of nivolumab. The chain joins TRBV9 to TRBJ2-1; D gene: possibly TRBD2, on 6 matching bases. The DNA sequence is TGTGCCAGCAAAGGGACTGGCGATGAGCAGTTCTTC. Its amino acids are CASKGTGDEQFF. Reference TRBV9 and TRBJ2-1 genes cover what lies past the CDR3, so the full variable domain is DSGVTQTPKHLITATGQRVTLRCSPRSGDLSVYWYQQSLDQGLQFLIQYYNGEERAKGNILERFSAQQFPDLHSELNLSSLELGDSALYFCASKGTGDEQFFGPGTRLTVL.